This TCR beta chain was identified during a study of cytomegalovirus exposure and HLA in healthy donors. Whole-study findings and limits: As a later analysis revealed, most CMV-associated TCR beta chains appeared HLA-restricted.

The V end was cut by 8 bases, the J end by 0 bases, with 7 bases between. This CDR3 is built from 12 residues. The primer mix had 60 Vbeta and 13 Jbeta primers. The method was immunoSEQ multiplex PCR; TCRdb's version includes in-frame clones alone and lacks a portion of them. The sample holds about 130,000 clones. Worth noting for this clone: Its specificity is unknown.

V is TRBV5-7 and J is TRBJ2-3; D perhaps matches TRBD1 (6 bases). TRBV5-7 is flagged as an ORF with uncertain function. The TCR originated in a man aged 40-49 years in good health and CMV-seronegative. The sequencing sample was made of PBMCs. The CDR3, as DNA: TGTGCCAGACAGGGTAGCACAGATACGCAGTATTTT. Its translation: CARQGSTDTQYF.